This T cell receptor (beta chain) was identified during a study of shared clonotypes between healthy human individuals. Notes on this clone: Antigen: not known.

The study, taken as a whole, reports: Generally, naive subsets (rather than memory subsets) showed larger estimated richness.

The ends were cut back, 4 bases at V and 3 bases at J, with 8 bases in the middle. The CDR3 has 12 residues. Germline assignment: CDR1 SGHKS and CDR2 YYEKEE (reference sequence). TCRdb keeps only in-frame clones here, not all; method: immunoSEQ multiplex PCR. The sample shows approximately 2.3 million clones, 85% to 95% of them seen only once. The chain couples TRBV5-5 to TRBJ2-7, with D unresolved. This sequence was found in a man aged 18 to 30 in good health. Some clones in this sample may be carry-over from other donors' samples. Sequenced sample: naive CD4+ T cells from PBMCs. Subset specified: CD45RA+ positively selected. CDR3 in amino acids: CASSLRLYEQYF. The CDR3 bases are TGTGCCAGCAGCCTACGGCTCTACGAGCAGTACTTC.